This entry concerns a single TCR beta chain. The record originates from a study of blood T cell repertoires in COVID-19. Sequencing used immunoSEQ multiplex PCR; TCRdb keeps in-frame clones, though not all of them. This table has 75,000 to 100,000 clones, around 87% appearing once. Trimming took 6 bases from V and 6 from J; bases not matched to a gene: 4. Germline CDR1 and CDR2: MNHEY and SVGAGI. This CDR3 is built from 15 residues. The sequence was collected from a human donor with acute or convalescent COVID-19. The donor label of this sample is uncertain. The sequenced sample was peripheral blood. The chain joins TRBV6-5 to TRBJ2-3, with 15 bases matching TRBD2. The chain's CDR3 is CASRPGTSGGDTQYF. The DNA of the CDR3 is TGTGCCAGCAGACCTGGGACTAGCGGGGGGGATACGCAGTATTTT.